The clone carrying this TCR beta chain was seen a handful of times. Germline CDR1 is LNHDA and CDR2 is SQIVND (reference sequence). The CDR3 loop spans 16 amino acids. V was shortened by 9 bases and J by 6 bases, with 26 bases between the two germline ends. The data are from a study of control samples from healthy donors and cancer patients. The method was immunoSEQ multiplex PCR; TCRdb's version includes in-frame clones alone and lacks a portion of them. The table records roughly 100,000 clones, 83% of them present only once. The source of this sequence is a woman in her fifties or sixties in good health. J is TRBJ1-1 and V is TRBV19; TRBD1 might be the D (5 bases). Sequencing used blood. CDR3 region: CASREAGRKKSPEAFF. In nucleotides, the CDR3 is TGTGCCAGCCGCGAAGCAGGGAGGAAAAAAAGTCCTGAAGCTTTCTTT.